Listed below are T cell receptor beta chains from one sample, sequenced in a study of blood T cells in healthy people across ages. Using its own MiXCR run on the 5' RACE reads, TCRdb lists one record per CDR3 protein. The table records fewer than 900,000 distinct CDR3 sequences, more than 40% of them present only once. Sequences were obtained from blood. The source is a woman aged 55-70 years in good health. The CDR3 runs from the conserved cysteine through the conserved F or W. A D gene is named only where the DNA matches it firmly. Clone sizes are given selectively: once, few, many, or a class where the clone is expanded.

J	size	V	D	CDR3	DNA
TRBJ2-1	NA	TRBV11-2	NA	CASSPAGETQFF	TGTGCCAGCAGCCCGGCCGGGGAGACCCAGTTCTTC
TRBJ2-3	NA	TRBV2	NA	CAGSESTDTQYF	TGTGCCGGCAGTGAGTCCACAGATACGCAGTATTTT
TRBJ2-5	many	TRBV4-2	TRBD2	CASSPLRTSLREEYVETQYF	TGTGCCAGCAGCCCCCTAAGGACTAGTCTCAGAGAAGAGTACGTAGAGACCCAGTACTTC
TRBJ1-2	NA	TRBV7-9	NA	CASSSQKGDGPNYGYTF	TGTGCCAGCAGCTCCCAGAAAGGGGACGGCCCTAACTATGGCTACACCTTC
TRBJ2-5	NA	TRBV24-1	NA	CATSDWGEETQYF	TGTGCCACCAGTGATTGGGGCGAAGAGACCCAGTACTTC
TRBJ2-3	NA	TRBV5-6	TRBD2	CASSLFGVAGAGTDTQYF	TGTGCCAGCAGCTTGTTTGGGGTAGCGGGCGCGGGCACAGATACGCAGTATTTT
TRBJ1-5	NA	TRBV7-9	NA	CASSKSSNQPQHF	TGTGCCAGCAGTAAAAGTAGCAATCAGCCCCAGCATTTT
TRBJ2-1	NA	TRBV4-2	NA	CASSQPDSRAEQFF	TGTGCCAGCAGCCAACCCGACTCCAGGGCTGAGCAGTTCTTC
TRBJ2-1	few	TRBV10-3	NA	CAIQSPARRPNSYNEQFF	TGTGCCATCCAGAGCCCAGCGCGACGGCCGAACTCCTACAATGAGCAGTTCTTC
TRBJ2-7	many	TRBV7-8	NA	CASRAETSPSYEQYF	TGTGCCAGCAGAGCTGAGACAAGTCCCTCCTACGAGCAGTACTTC
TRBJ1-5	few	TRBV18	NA	CASSFERPGQPQHF	TGTGCCAGCTCATTCGAAAGGCCGGGACAGCCCCAGCATTTT
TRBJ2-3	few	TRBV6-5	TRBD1	CASTPRDRVTDTQYF	TGTGCCAGCACCCCTAGGGACAGGGTAACAGATACGCAGTATTTT
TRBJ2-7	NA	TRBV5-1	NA	CASSFQGGAEQYF	TGCGCCAGCAGCTTCCAGGGTGGGGCCGAGCAGTACTTC
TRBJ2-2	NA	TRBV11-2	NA	CASSLGFGELFF	TGTGCCAGCAGCCTGGGGTTCGGGGAGCTGTTTTTT
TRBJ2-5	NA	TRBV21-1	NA	CASSRDRVQETQYF	TGTGCCAGCAGCAGGGACAGGGTCCAAGAGACCCAGTACTTC
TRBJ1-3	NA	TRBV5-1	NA	CASSLEQIPGNTIYF	TGCGCCAGCAGCTTGGAGCAAATCCCTGGAAACACCATATATTTT
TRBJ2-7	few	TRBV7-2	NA	CASSPDLPEQYF	TGTGCCAGCAGCCCGGACCTCCCCGAGCAGTACTTC
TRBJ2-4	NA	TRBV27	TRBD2	CATAEAGGDIQYF	TGTGCCACAGCGGAAGCGGGAGGGGACATTCAGTACTTC
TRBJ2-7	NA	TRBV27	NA	CASSLYHGVGNEQYF	TGTGCCAGCAGTTTATACCACGGGGTGGGCAATGAGCAGTACTTC
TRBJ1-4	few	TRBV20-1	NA	CSVAGAGYATNEKLFF	TGCAGTGTGGCGGGGGCAGGGTATGCAACTAATGAAAAACTGTTTTTT
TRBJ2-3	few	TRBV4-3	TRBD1	CASSHRQGGQYF	TGCGCCAGCAGCCACCGACAGGGCGGGCAGTATTTT
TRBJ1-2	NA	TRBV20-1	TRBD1	CSAEDRRSYTF	TGCAGTGCTGAGGACAGGCGGTCCTACACCTTC
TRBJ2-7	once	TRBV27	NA	CAGSFAGPSYEQYF	TGTGCCGGCAGTTTCGCAGGACCTTCCTACGAGCAGTACTTC
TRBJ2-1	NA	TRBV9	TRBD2	CASSSGASGRNEQFF	TGTGCCAGCAGCTCAGGGGCTAGCGGGAGGAATGAGCAGTTCTTC
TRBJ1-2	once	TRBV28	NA	CASSPLIGLGGYTF	TGTGCCAGCAGTCCACTCATCGGTTTGGGGGGCTACACCTTC
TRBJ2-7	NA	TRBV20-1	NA	CSARSLAYEQYF	TGCAGTGCTAGATCACTAGCCTACGAGCAGTACTTC
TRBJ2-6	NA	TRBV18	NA	CASSAIGSLSGANVLTF	TGTGCCAGCTCAGCGATTGGTAGCCTCTCTGGGGCCAACGTCCTGACTTTC
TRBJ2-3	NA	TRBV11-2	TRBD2	CASSAIAGGITDTQYF	TGTGCCAGCAGCGCTATAGCGGGAGGTATCACAGATACGCAGTATTTT
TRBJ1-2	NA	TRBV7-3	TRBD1	CASSLSPGTENCGYTF	TGTGCCAGCAGCTTAAGCCCCGGGACAGAGAACTGTGGCTACACCTTC
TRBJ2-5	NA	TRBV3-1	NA	CANSHLQETQYF	TGTGCCAACAGCCACCTACAAGAGACCCAGTACTTC
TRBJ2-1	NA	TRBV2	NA	CASTMDTYNEQFF	TGTGCCAGCACCATGGACACATACAATGAGCAGTTCTTC
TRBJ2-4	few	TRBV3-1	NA	CASSQDSPEQYF	TGTGCCAGCAGCCAGGATAGTCCTGAGCAGTACTTC
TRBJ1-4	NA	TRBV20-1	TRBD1	CSASGQEATNEKLFF	TGCAGTGCTTCGGGACAGGAAGCAACTAATGAAAAACTGTTTTTT
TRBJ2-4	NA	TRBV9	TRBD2	CASSATSGGAAIQYF	TGTGCCAGCAGCGCGACTAGCGGGGGGGCCGCCATTCAGTACTTC
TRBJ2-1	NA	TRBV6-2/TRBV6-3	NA	CASSYSGAGRFNEQFF	TGTGCCAGCAGTTATTCCGGGGCCGGGAGATTCAATGAGCAGTTCTTC
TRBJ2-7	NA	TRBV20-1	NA	CSARVDSEWSSYNEQYF	TGCAGTGCTAGAGTTGATAGCGAATGGTCTAGCTACAATGAGCAGTACTTC
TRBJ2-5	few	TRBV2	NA	CASSELTSQETQYF	TGTGCCAGCAGTGAATTGACTAGCCAAGAGACCCAGTACTTC
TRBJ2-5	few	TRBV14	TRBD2	CASNSGLAGVSETQYF	TGTGCCAGCAACTCGGGACTAGCGGGGGTCTCAGAGACCCAGTACTTC
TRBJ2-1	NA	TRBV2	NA	CASTKIDEQFF	TGTGCCAGCACGAAGATAGATGAGCAGTTCTTC
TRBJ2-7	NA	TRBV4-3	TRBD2	CASSPGSGGPPYEQYF	TGCGCCAGCAGCCCAGGTTCGGGAGGGCCTCCCTACGAGCAGTACTTC